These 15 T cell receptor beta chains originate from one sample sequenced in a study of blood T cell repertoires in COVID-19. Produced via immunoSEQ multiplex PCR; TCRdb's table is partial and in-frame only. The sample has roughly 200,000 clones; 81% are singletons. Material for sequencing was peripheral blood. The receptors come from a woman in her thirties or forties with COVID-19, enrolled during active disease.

The CDR3: CASSVTGYSNQPQHF. CDR3 nucleotide sequence: TGTGCCAGCAGCGTAACAGGGTATAGCAATCAGCCCCAGCATTTT. The chain is built from TRBV9 and TRBJ1-5; tentatively, D is TRBD1 (6 bases). Looked up from germline, CDR1 is SGDLS and CDR2 is YYNGEE. The CDR3 length is 15 residues. V was clipped by 1 base and J by 0 bases, with 8 bases between them.

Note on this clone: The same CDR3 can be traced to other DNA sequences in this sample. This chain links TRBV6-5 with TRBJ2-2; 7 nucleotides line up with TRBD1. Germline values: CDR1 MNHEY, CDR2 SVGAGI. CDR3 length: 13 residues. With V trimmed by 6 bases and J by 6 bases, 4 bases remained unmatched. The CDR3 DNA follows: TGTGCCAGCAGAAGGGGGCGAGCCGGGGAGCTGTTTTTT. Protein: CASRRGRAGELFF.

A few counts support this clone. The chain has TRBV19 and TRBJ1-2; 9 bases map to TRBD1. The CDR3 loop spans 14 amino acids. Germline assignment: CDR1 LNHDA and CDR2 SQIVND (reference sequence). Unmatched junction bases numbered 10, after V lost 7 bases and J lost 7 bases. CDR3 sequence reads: CASNSRGQGTGYTF. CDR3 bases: TGTGCCAGTAATAGTCGCGGACAGGGGACTGGCTACACCTTC.

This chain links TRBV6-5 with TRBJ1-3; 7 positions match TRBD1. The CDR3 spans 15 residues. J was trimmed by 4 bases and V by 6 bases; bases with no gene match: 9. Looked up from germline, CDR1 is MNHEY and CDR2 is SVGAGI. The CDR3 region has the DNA TGTGCCAGCAGCCTCGAGGGACAGCCGGGAAACACCATATATTTT. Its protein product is CASSLEGQPGNTIYF.

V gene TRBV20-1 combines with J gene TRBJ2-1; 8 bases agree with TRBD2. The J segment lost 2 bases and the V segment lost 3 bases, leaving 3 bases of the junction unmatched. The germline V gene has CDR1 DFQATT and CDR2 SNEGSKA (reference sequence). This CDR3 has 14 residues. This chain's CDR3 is CSASTGLAYNEQFF. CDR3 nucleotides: TGCAGTGCTAGTACGGGACTAGCCTACAATGAGCAGTTCTTC.

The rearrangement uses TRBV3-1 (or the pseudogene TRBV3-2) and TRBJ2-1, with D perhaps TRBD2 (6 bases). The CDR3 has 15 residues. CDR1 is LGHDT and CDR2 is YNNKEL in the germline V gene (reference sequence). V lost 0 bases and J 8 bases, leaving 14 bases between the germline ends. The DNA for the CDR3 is TGTGCCAGCAGCCAAGAGCGGAGGGTGTCGGATGAGCAGTTCTTC. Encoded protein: CASSQERRVSDEQFF.

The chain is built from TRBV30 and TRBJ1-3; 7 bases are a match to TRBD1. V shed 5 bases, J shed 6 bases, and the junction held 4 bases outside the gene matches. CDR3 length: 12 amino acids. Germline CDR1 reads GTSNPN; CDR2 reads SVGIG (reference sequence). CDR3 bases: TGTGCCTGGGACAGGGCTTCAAACACCATATATTTT. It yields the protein CAWDRASNTIYF.

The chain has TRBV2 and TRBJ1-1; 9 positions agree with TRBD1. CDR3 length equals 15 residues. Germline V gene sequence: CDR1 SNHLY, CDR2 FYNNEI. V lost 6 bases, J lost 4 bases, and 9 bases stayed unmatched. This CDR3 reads CASRFAGQGRTEAFF. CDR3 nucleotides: TGTGCCAGCAGATTCGCCGGACAGGGGCGCACTGAAGCTTTCTTT.

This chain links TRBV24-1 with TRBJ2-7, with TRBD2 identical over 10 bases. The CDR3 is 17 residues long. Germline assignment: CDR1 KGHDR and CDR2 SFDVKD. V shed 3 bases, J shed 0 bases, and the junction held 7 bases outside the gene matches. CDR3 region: CATSDKVSGRNSYEQYF. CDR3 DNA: TGTGCCACCAGTGATAAAGTTAGCGGGAGGAACTCCTACGAGCAGTACTTC.

CDR3 region: CASSLSPGNGQPQHF. CDR3 nucleotides: TGTGCCAGCAGTTTATCCCCGGGGAATGGTCAGCCCCAGCATTTT. The rearrangement links TRBV27 to TRBJ1-5; D unresolved. This CDR3 has 15 residues. The germline V gene has CDR1 MNHEY and CDR2 SMNVEV (reference sequence). Trimming took off 0 bases at V and 6 bases at J, with 12 bases between the two ends.

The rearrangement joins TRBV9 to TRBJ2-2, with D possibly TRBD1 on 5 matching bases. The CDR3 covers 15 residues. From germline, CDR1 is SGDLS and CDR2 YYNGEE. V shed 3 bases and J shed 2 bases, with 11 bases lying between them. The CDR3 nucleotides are TGTGCCAGCAGCGCAAGGGGCCCTAACACCGGGGAGCTGTTTTTT. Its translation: CASSARGPNTGELFF.

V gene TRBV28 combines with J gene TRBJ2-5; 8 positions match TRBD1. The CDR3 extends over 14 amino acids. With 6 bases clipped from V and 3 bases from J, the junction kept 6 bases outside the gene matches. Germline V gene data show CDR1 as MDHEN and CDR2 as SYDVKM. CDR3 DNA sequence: TGTGCCAGCAGATACTCGGACAGGGAAGAGACCCAGTACTTC. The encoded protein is CASRYSDREETQYF.

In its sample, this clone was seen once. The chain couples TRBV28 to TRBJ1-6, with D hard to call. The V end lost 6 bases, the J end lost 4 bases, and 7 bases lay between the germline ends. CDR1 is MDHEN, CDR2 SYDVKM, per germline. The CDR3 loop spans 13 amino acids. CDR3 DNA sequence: TGTGCCAGCAGGGAGTCTTATAATTCACCCCTCCACTTT. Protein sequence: CASRESYNSPLHF.

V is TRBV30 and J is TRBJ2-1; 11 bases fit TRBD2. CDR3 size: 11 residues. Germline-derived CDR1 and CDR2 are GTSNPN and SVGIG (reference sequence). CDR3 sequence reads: CGLAGYNEQFF. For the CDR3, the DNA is TGTGGACTAGCGGGGTACAATGAGCAGTTCTTC.

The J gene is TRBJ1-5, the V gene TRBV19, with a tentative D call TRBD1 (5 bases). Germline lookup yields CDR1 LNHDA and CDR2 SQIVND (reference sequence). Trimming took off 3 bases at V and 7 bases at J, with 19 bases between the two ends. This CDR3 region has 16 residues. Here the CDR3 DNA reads TGTGCCAGTAGTATTCCTTCCCGCAGGGTAGGCCAGCCCCAGCATTTT. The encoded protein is CASSIPSRRVGQPQHF.